Listed below are T cell receptor beta chains from one sample, sequenced in a study of vaccination effects on CD4 cells after COVID-19. Sequenced by immunoSEQ multiplex PCR; TCRdb stores in-frame clones only, minus some. The repertoire holds approximately 24,000 clones, with over 70% as singletons. These receptors have no known antigen. This sample comprised CD4+ T cells from PBMCs cultured with HCoV-NL63 spike peptides, obtained before COVID-19 vaccination. These receptors were taken from a human donor who received a COVID-19 vaccine. CDR3s include the opening cysteine and the closing phenylalanine or tryptophan. The D gene is left open where the match is weak. Size values are once, few and many counts, or a class for expanded clones, and some rows have none.

j_call: TRBJ2-7; d_call: NA; v_call: TRBV23-1; clone_size: NA; cdr3_aa: CASSHPSAIVLYEQYF; cdr3_nt: TGCGCCAGCAGTCATCCTAGCGCCATCGTACTCTACGAGCAGTACTTC
j_call: TRBJ2-2; d_call: NA; v_call: TRBV5-4; clone_size: few; cdr3_aa: CASGLPGPINTGELFF; cdr3_nt: TGTGCCAGCGGCCTACCGGGACCGATTAACACCGGGGAGCTGTTTTTT
j_call: TRBJ1-2; d_call: TRBD1; v_call: TRBV27; clone_size: NA; cdr3_aa: CASSAPGQGSYGYTF; cdr3_nt: TGTGCCAGCAGCGCCCCCGGACAGGGCAGCTATGGCTACACCTTC
j_call: TRBJ1-4; d_call: NA; v_call: TRBV25-1; clone_size: NA; cdr3_aa: CASSVQYRATNEKLFF; cdr3_nt: TGTGCCAGCAGTGTCCAGTACCGGGCAACTAATGAAAAACTGTTTTTT
j_call: TRBJ2-5; d_call: NA; v_call: TRBV7-7; clone_size: NA; cdr3_aa: CASSSGRLVGQETQYF; cdr3_nt: TGTGCCAGCAGCTCTGGGCGACTAGTGGGACAAGAGACCCAGTACTTC
j_call: TRBJ2-1; d_call: TRBD2; v_call: TRBV2; clone_size: few; cdr3_aa: CASSERVAGGPRNEQFF; cdr3_nt: TGTGCCAGCAGTGAACGAGTAGCGGGGGGGCCGAGGAATGAGCAGTTCTTC
j_call: TRBJ1-1; d_call: TRBD1; v_call: TRBV6-1; clone_size: NA; cdr3_aa: CASSETRGRDIRTEAFF; cdr3_nt: TGTGCCAGCAGTGAAACCAGGGGGAGGGATATACGGACTGAAGCTTTCTTT
j_call: TRBJ2-7; d_call: NA; v_call: TRBV12-3/TRBV12-4; clone_size: NA; cdr3_aa: CASTKGYEQYF; cdr3_nt: TGTGCCAGCACCAAGGGTTACGAGCAGTACTTC
j_call: TRBJ2-7; d_call: NA; v_call: TRBV6-2/TRBV6-3; clone_size: NA; cdr3_aa: CASSPVGKQYF; cdr3_nt: TGTGCCAGCAGTCCCGTGGGTAAGCAGTACTTC
j_call: TRBJ2-2; d_call: NA; v_call: TRBV5-1; clone_size: NA; cdr3_aa: CASSLLGAANTGELFF; cdr3_nt: TGCGCCAGCAGCTTGTTGGGAGCGGCGAACACCGGGGAGCTGTTTTTT
j_call: TRBJ2-3; d_call: TRBD2; v_call: TRBV3-1/TRBV3-2; clone_size: NA; cdr3_aa: CASSPLSGRGEDTQYF; cdr3_nt: TGTGCCAGCAGCCCTCTTAGCGGGAGGGGGGAAGATACGCAGTATTTT
j_call: TRBJ2-5; d_call: NA; v_call: TRBV4-1; clone_size: few; cdr3_aa: CASSQDNTRIEIQYF; cdr3_nt: TGCGCCAGCAGCCAAGATAATACCCGGATCGAGATCCAGTACTTC
j_call: TRBJ1-2; d_call: TRBD1; v_call: TRBV6-5; clone_size: NA; cdr3_aa: CASSRGQGTGGYTF; cdr3_nt: TGTGCCAGCAGTCGTGGACAGGGAACTGGTGGCTACACCTTC
j_call: TRBJ1-2; d_call: NA; v_call: TRBV5-1; clone_size: NA; cdr3_aa: CASSLAETGYGYTF; cdr3_nt: TGCGCCAGCAGCTTGGCGGAGACAGGTTATGGCTACACCTTC
j_call: TRBJ1-2; d_call: TRBD1; v_call: TRBV6-5; clone_size: large; cdr3_aa: CASSGGQGLGYGYTF; cdr3_nt: TGTGCCAGCAGCGGCGGACAGGGTCTTGGCTATGGCTACACCTTC
j_call: TRBJ1-6; d_call: NA; v_call: TRBV5-4; clone_size: NA; cdr3_aa: CASSLVYTRGNSPLHF; cdr3_nt: TGTGCCAGCAGCTTGGTCTACACGAGGGGAAATTCACCCCTCCACTTT
j_call: TRBJ1-2; d_call: NA; v_call: TRBV3-1/TRBV3-2; clone_size: once; cdr3_aa: CASSQAGAYGYTF; cdr3_nt: TGTGCCAGCAGCCAAGCCGGGGCCTATGGCTACACCTTC
j_call: TRBJ1-5; d_call: TRBD1; v_call: TRBV28; clone_size: NA; cdr3_aa: CASSSPGQGIYQPQHF; cdr3_nt: TGTGCCAGCAGTTCGCCCGGACAGGGGATATATCAGCCCCAGCATTTT
j_call: TRBJ2-7; d_call: NA; v_call: TRBV11-2; clone_size: NA; cdr3_aa: CASSHIRDGIYEQYF; cdr3_nt: TGTGCCAGCAGCCATATCCGGGACGGAATATACGAGCAGTACTTC
j_call: TRBJ2-5; d_call: NA; v_call: TRBV7-6; clone_size: NA; cdr3_aa: CASSLGRRGSWETQYF; cdr3_nt: TGTGCCAGCAGCTTGGGACGGAGAGGCTCCTGGGAGACCCAGTACTTC
j_call: TRBJ1-2; d_call: TRBD1; v_call: TRBV6-5; clone_size: once; cdr3_aa: CASTGTGQNYGYTF; cdr3_nt: TGTGCCAGCACAGGAACGGGACAGAACTATGGCTACACCTTC
j_call: TRBJ1-2; d_call: NA; v_call: TRBV5-8; clone_size: NA; cdr3_aa: CASSGSSPWYGYTF; cdr3_nt: TGTGCCAGCAGCGGGAGCAGTCCTTGGTATGGCTACACCTTC
j_call: TRBJ1-6; d_call: NA; v_call: TRBV30; clone_size: NA; cdr3_aa: CAWDRDSNNSPLHF; cdr3_nt: TGTGCCTGGGACCGGGACTCCAATAATTCACCCCTCCACTTT
j_call: TRBJ2-2; d_call: NA; v_call: TRBV13; clone_size: NA; cdr3_aa: CASSSQGGAGELFF; cdr3_nt: TGTGCCAGCAGCTCACAGGGCGGGGCCGGGGAGCTGTTTTTT
j_call: TRBJ2-5; d_call: NA; v_call: TRBV24-1; clone_size: once; cdr3_aa: CATSGSQETQYF; cdr3_nt: TGTGCCACCAGTGGATCCCAAGAGACCCAGTACTTC
j_call: TRBJ1-2; d_call: NA; v_call: TRBV3-1/TRBV3-2; clone_size: NA; cdr3_aa: CASSQDNRADYGYTF; cdr3_nt: TGTGCCAGCAGCCAAGATAATAGGGCAGACTATGGCTACACCTTC
j_call: TRBJ2-3; d_call: TRBD2; v_call: TRBV5-4; clone_size: NA; cdr3_aa: CASGDYSTDTQYF; cdr3_nt: TGTGCCAGCGGGGACTATAGCACAGATACGCAGTATTTT
j_call: TRBJ2-1; d_call: TRBD2; v_call: TRBV6-5; clone_size: NA; cdr3_aa: CASSYGGGVYNEQFF; cdr3_nt: TGTGCCAGCAGTTACGGGGGAGGGGTATACAATGAGCAGTTCTTC
j_call: TRBJ1-1; d_call: NA; v_call: TRBV6-5; clone_size: once; cdr3_aa: CAIQGLGSEAFF; cdr3_nt: TGTGCCATCCAGGGACTTGGCTCTGAAGCTTTCTTT
j_call: TRBJ2-3; d_call: NA; v_call: TRBV7-9; clone_size: NA; cdr3_aa: CASSFPLDGGTDTQYF; cdr3_nt: TGTGCCAGCAGCTTCCCCCTGGACGGGGGCACAGATACGCAGTATTTT
j_call: TRBJ2-1; d_call: TRBD2; v_call: TRBV2; clone_size: NA; cdr3_aa: CASSIGTRDNEQFF; cdr3_nt: TGTGCCAGCAGTATAGGGACTAGGGACAATGAGCAGTTCTTC
j_call: TRBJ2-1; d_call: TRBD1; v_call: TRBV6-5; clone_size: NA; cdr3_aa: CASNPDRVGNEQFF; cdr3_nt: TGTGCCAGCAACCCCGACAGGGTTGGTAATGAGCAGTTCTTC
j_call: TRBJ2-5; d_call: NA; v_call: TRBV7-9; clone_size: NA; cdr3_aa: CASSFPWGLRGETQYF; cdr3_nt: TGTGCCAGCAGCTTCCCCTGGGGGTTAAGGGGTGAGACCCAGTACTTC
j_call: TRBJ1-1; d_call: TRBD1; v_call: TRBV15; clone_size: NA; cdr3_aa: CATSRTGLTEAFF; cdr3_nt: TGTGCCACCAGCAGGACAGGGCTCACTGAAGCTTTCTTT
j_call: TRBJ2-7; d_call: NA; v_call: TRBV27; clone_size: NA; cdr3_aa: CASSLSMRRLSYEQYF; cdr3_nt: TGTGCCAGCAGTTTATCGATGCGGCGGCTCTCCTACGAGCAGTACTTC
j_call: TRBJ2-1; d_call: NA; v_call: TRBV4-1; clone_size: NA; cdr3_aa: CASSQVRVEEQFF; cdr3_nt: TGCGCCAGCAGCCAAGTTCGGGTAGAGGAGCAGTTCTTC
j_call: TRBJ2-1; d_call: NA; v_call: TRBV7-8; clone_size: NA; cdr3_aa: CASSRGRIRSYNEQFF; cdr3_nt: TGTGCCAGCAGCCGCGGGCGCATTCGGTCCTACAATGAGCAGTTCTTC
j_call: TRBJ1-5; d_call: NA; v_call: TRBV7-9; clone_size: NA; cdr3_aa: CASSYADYQPQHF; cdr3_nt: TGTGCCAGCAGCTATGCTGATTATCAGCCCCAGCATTTT
j_call: TRBJ2-3; d_call: TRBD2; v_call: TRBV4-2; clone_size: NA; cdr3_aa: CASSHRTSGITDTQYF; cdr3_nt: TGTGCCAGCAGCCATCGGACTAGCGGGATCACAGATACGCAGTATTTT
j_call: TRBJ1-1; d_call: NA; v_call: TRBV19; clone_size: NA; cdr3_aa: CASSILKGLNTEAFF; cdr3_nt: TGTGCCAGTAGTATCTTGAAGGGTTTGAACACTGAAGCTTTCTTT
j_call: TRBJ2-3; d_call: NA; v_call: TRBV7-9; clone_size: NA; cdr3_aa: CASSFGGTTTDTQYF; cdr3_nt: TGTGCCAGCAGCTTCGGTGGGACGACCACAGATACGCAGTATTTT
j_call: TRBJ1-4; d_call: NA; v_call: TRBV5-1; clone_size: NA; cdr3_aa: CASRRLDRETNEKLFF; cdr3_nt: TGCGCCAGCAGACGGTTAGACCGGGAAACTAATGAAAAACTGTTTTTT
j_call: TRBJ1-1; d_call: NA; v_call: TRBV10-3; clone_size: NA; cdr3_aa: CAISVGHMNTEAFF; cdr3_nt: TGTGCCATCAGTGTGGGACATATGAACACTGAAGCTTTCTTT
j_call: TRBJ2-5; d_call: NA; v_call: TRBV18; clone_size: NA; cdr3_aa: CASSPERQETQYF; cdr3_nt: TGTGCCAGCTCACCAGAGCGGCAAGAGACCCAGTACTTC
j_call: TRBJ2-7; d_call: NA; v_call: TRBV29-1; clone_size: NA; cdr3_aa: CSVGESYEQYF; cdr3_nt: TGCAGCGTCGGGGAGTCCTACGAGCAGTACTTC
j_call: TRBJ1-6; d_call: NA; v_call: TRBV2; clone_size: NA; cdr3_aa: CASRGRTGTDSPLHF; cdr3_nt: TGTGCCAGCAGAGGGAGAACAGGGACCGATTCACCCCTCCACTTT
j_call: TRBJ1-1; d_call: NA; v_call: TRBV6-6; clone_size: NA; cdr3_aa: CASSYEDGAEAFF; cdr3_nt: TGTGCCAGCAGTTACGAGGATGGGGCGGAAGCTTTCTTT
j_call: TRBJ1-2; d_call: NA; v_call: TRBV9; clone_size: once; cdr3_aa: CASSPIPLGYTF; cdr3_nt: TGTGCCAGCAGCCCTATTCCTCTTGGCTACACCTTC
j_call: TRBJ1-2; d_call: NA; v_call: TRBV6-2/TRBV6-3; clone_size: few; cdr3_aa: CASSLDSIYGYTF; cdr3_nt: TGTGCCAGCAGCCTTGACAGTATCTATGGCTACACCTTC
j_call: TRBJ2-5; d_call: TRBD1; v_call: TRBV5-1; clone_size: NA; cdr3_aa: CASSLNTGGETQYF; cdr3_nt: TGCGCCAGCAGCTTAAATACAGGGGGGGAGACCCAGTACTTC
j_call: TRBJ1-1; d_call: NA; v_call: TRBV27; clone_size: NA; cdr3_aa: CASRPTMNTEAFF; cdr3_nt: TGTGCCAGTCGACCGACAATGAACACTGAAGCTTTCTTT
j_call: TRBJ1-4; d_call: NA; v_call: TRBV14; clone_size: NA; cdr3_aa: CASSQEFRQSLTNEKLFF; cdr3_nt: TGTGCCAGCAGCCAAGAATTTCGGCAGTCTCTTACTAATGAAAAACTGTTTTTT
j_call: TRBJ2-1; d_call: NA; v_call: TRBV24-1; clone_size: NA; cdr3_aa: CATSDSGRGTYNEQFF; cdr3_nt: TGTGCCACCAGTGATTCCGGCAGGGGAACCTACAATGAGCAGTTCTTC
j_call: TRBJ2-5; d_call: TRBD1; v_call: TRBV6-5; clone_size: NA; cdr3_aa: CASSRQGARETQYF; cdr3_nt: TGTGCCAGCAGTAGACAGGGGGCGCGAGAGACCCAGTACTTC
j_call: TRBJ2-1; d_call: NA; v_call: TRBV18; clone_size: NA; cdr3_aa: CASSPFVDRNEQFF; cdr3_nt: TGTGCCAGCTCACCATTCGTGGACAGAAATGAGCAGTTCTTC
j_call: TRBJ1-6; d_call: NA; v_call: TRBV28; clone_size: NA; cdr3_aa: CASSPQQGSYNSPLHF; cdr3_nt: TGTGCCAGCAGTCCCCAACAGGGCTCCTATAATTCACCCCTCCACTTT
j_call: TRBJ2-2; d_call: TRBD1; v_call: TRBV3-1/TRBV3-2; clone_size: few; cdr3_aa: CASSQVSGQGIPGELFF; cdr3_nt: TGTGCCAGCAGCCAAGTGTCCGGACAGGGGATCCCCGGGGAGCTGTTTTTT